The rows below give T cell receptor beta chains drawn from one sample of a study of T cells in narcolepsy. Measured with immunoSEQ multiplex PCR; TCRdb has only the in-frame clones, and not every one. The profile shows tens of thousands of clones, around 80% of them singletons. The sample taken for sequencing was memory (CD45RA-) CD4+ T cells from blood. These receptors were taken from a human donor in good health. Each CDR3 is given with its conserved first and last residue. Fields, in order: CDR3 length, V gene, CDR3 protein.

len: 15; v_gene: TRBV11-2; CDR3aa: CASSDPRSAGDTQYF
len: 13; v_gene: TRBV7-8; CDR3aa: CASSLGTAVAAFF
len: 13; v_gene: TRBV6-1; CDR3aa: CASRRDPSSPLFF
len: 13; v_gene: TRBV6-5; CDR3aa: CASSQDSGDTIYF
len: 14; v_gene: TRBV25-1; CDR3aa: CASSPGTSASEQYF
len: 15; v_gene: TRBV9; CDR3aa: CASSPQQDRGNTIYF
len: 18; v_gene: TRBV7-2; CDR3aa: CASSLAPYRGRGNSPLHF
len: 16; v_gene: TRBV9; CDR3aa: CASSARPGVRGNTIYF
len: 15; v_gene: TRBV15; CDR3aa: CATSRDGLGNEKLFF
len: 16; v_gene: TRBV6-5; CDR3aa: CASSYGQASSTDTQYF
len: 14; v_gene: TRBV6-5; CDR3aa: CASRALAGGGTQYF
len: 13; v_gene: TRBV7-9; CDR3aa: CASSFGTGDGYTF
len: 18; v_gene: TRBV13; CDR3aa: CASSTPSWDRGKFYGYTF
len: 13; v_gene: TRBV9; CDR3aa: CASSDRAGNTIYF
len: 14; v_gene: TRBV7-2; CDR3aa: CASSLARAGTEAFF
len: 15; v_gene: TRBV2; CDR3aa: CASSDVAGGLNEQFF
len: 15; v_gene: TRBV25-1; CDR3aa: CASSETRAGLGGYTF
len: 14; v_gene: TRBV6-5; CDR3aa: CASTLSPHKGGYTF
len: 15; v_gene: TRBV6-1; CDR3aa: CASTLFRGTPTEAFF
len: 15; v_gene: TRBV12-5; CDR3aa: CASGLGRAAYNEQFF
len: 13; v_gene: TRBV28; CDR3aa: CASAAGSYNEQFF
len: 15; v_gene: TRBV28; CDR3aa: CASRSDRTGNDEQYF
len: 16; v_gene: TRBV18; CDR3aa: CASSPFAAGASYEQYF
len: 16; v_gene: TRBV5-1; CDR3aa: CASGLKTSGATGELFF
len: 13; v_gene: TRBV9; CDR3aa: CASSANNWGELFF
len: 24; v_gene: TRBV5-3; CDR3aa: CARSFSLWDRAPYCGTPSRGTQYF
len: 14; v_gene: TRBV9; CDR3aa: CASSPWGKDSPLHF
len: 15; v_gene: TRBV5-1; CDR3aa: CASSPTGGETEKLFF
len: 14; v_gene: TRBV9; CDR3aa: CASSVGGARETQYF
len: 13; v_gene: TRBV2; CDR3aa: CASSDVLSYEQYF
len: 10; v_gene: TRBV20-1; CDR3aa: CSARAGWAFF
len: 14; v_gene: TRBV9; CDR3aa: CASSVFDRPQGAFF
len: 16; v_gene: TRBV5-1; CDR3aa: CASSTRIQGGNTEAFF
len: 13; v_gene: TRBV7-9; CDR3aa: CASSLGAQYGYTF
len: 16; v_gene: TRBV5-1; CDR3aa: CASSLEGGVSYNEQFF
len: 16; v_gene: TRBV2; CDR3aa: CASGKAEGQGYNEQFF
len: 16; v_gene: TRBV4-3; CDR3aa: CASSQESWGMAGELFF
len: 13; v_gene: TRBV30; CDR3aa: CAWRGWGLGEAFF
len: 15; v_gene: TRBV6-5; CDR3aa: CASSYAGGNSYEQYF
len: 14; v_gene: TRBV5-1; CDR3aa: CASLLAENTDTQYF
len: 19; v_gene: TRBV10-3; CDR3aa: CAIVPGQGAVGSGDQPQHF
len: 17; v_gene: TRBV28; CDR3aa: CASSLGYFGTRTYEQYF
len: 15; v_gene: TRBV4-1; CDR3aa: CASSQLTSGHNEQFF
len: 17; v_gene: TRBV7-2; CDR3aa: CASSLEASGRATNEQFF
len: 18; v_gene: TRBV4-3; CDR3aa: CASSQAFGTGLVGTEAFF
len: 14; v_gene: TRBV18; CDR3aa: CASSPLRDFGELFF
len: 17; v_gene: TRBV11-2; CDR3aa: CASSPRLAGANTGELFF
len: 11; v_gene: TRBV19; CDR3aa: CASSTLGEQFF
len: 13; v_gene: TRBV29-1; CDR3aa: CSVVWSRGETQYF
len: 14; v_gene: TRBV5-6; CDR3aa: CASSLDRANYGYTF
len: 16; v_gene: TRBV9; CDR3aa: CASSVVPGGGNNEQFF
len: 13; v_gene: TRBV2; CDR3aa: CASSDVTYQPQHF
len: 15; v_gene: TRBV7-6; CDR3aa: CASSLAGASTDTQYF
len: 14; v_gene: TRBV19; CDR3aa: CASSINPDRNEQFF